The 25 T cell receptor beta chains listed next were all sequenced from one sample in a study of T cell changes during pregnancy in multiple sclerosis. Here immunoSEQ multiplex PCR was the method, and the copy in TCRdb shows in-frame clones only, minus some. This table has around 30,000 clones, more than 70% appearing once. Here the sequenced sample was CD8+ T cells from peripheral blood mononuclear cells, taken after pregnancy. The receptors here all came from a female donor with multiple sclerosis, enrolled in a pregnancy study.

This chain joins TRBV5-1 and TRBJ2-7; TRBD2 matches at 9 bases. Germline lookup yields CDR1 SGHRS and CDR2 YFSETQ. V gave up 0 bases and J gave up 1 base; unmatched junction bases: 2. CDR3 length: 15 amino acids. This CDR3 is CASSLGLAASYEQYF. CDR3 sequence (DNA): TGCGCCAGCAGCTTGGGACTAGCGGCATCCTACGAGCAGTACTTC.

The sample holds one count of this clone. This chain joins TRBV6-5 and TRBJ1-2; D remains unclear. In germline, CDR1 is MNHEY, CDR2 SVGAGI. The V gene lost 0 bases and the J gene lost 6 bases, with 8 bases spanning the gap. The CDR3 loop spans 13 amino acids. Written as DNA, the CDR3 is TGTGCCAGCAGTTACTCCTACAGAGATGGCTACACCTTC. This sequence encodes CASSYSYRDGYTF.

The V and J genes are TRBV4-1 and TRBJ1-5; 9 nucleotides match TRBD1. From germline, CDR1 is MGHRA and CDR2 YSYEKL. This CDR3 has 15 amino acids. Trimming cost V 4 bases and J 7 bases; bases outside gene matches: 8. The CDR3 sequence: CASSLRDRVGQPQHF. DNA for the CDR3: TGCGCCAGCAGCCTCCGGGACAGGGTTGGCCAGCCCCAGCATTTT.

Only a few counts were recorded for this clone. The rearrangement links TRBV27 to TRBJ1-6; perhaps TRBD1 as D (5 bases). Per germline, CDR1 MNHEY and CDR2 SMNVEV (reference sequence). Between the trimmed V and J ends, which lost 0 bases and 11 bases, there was a span of 14 bases. The CDR3 spans 15 residues. CDR3 nucleotides: TGTGCCAGCAGTTTATCAGCAACCGGGGGGGCACCCCTCCACTTT. Its translation: CASSLSATGGAPLHF.

The V gene is TRBV27, the J gene TRBJ1-5; D uncertain. Germline loops: CDR1 MNHEY, CDR2 SMNVEV (reference sequence). V lost 2 bases to trimming and J lost 3 bases, with 8 bases between them. CDR3 size: 14 residues. The CDR3 nucleotides read TGTGCCAGCAGTTTAGCAGGTCCCAATCAGCCCCAGCATTTT. Its protein is CASSLAGPNQPQHF.

Only one count was recorded for this clone. The chain has TRBV9 and TRBJ2-3; TRBD2 might be the D (7 bases). Germline lookup yields CDR1 SGDLS and CDR2 YYNGEE. The CDR3 is 16 amino acids. Trimming left V 3 bases short and J 2 bases short, with 16 bases between. The CDR3 is CASSAWGGPNTDTQYF. CDR3 DNA sequence: TGTGCCAGCAGCGCGTGGGGGGGGCCCAACACAGATACGCAGTATTTT.

The rearrangement uses TRBV7-9 and TRBJ2-7, with 7 bases matching TRBD2. This CDR3 comprises 15 residues. The junction had 4 bases not matched to a gene; V was cut back by 0 bases and J by 2 bases. Germline V gene lookup returns CDR1 SEHNR and CDR2 FQNEAQ (reference sequence). The CDR3 DNA reads as TGTGCCAGCAGCTTAGCCGCGGGGGAGGCCTACGAGCAGTACTTC. It encodes CASSLAAGEAYEQYF.

This clone was picked up a small number of times. V and J are TRBV6-1 and TRBJ2-7, with a tentative D call TRBD2 (6 bases). V lost 0 bases to trimming and J lost 9 bases, with 18 bases between them. Looked up from germline, CDR1 is MNHNS and CDR2 is SASEGT. This CDR3 has 15 residues. CDR3: CASSEAAGTSFLQYF. CDR3 sequence (DNA): TGTGCCAGCAGTGAAGCAGCAGGAACTAGCTTCTTGCAGTACTTC.

The gene calls are TRBV19 and TRBJ2-6, with D possibly being TRBD2 (6 bases). The V gene lost 8 bases and the J gene lost 0 bases, with 17 bases spanning the gap. The CDR3 is made up of 17 amino acids. Germline CDR1 is LNHDA and CDR2 is SQIVND (reference sequence). The CDR3 DNA sequence: TGTGCCAGTCTGGGACTGACCTCCTTCTCTGGGGCCAACGTCCTGACTTTC. It specifies CASLGLTSFSGANVLTF.

J is TRBJ1-6 and V is TRBV9, with D possibly TRBD1 on 5 matching bases. This CDR3 spans 12 amino acids. V shed 3 bases and J shed 11 bases, with 9 bases lying between them. Germline values: CDR1 SGDLS, CDR2 YYNGEE. Here the CDR3 DNA reads TGTGCCAGCAGCGGGGGGGGTACACCCCTCCACTTT. Translating it yields CASSGGGTPLHF.

As to this clone: Its ends do not fully match the called genes, so a read error is possible. The gene calls are TRBV11-2 and TRBJ2-7, with D tentatively TRBD1 (5 bases). CDR1 SGHAT and CDR2 FQNNGV come from the germline V gene. The CDR3 sequence is 15 residues long. CDR3 bases: TGTGCCAGCAGCATAGAGACAGACTTACCCTACGAGCAGTACTTC. This translates into CASSIETDLPYEQYF.

This chain uses TRBV7-9 with TRBJ2-1, with D maybe TRBD2 (5 bases). V lost 5 bases, J lost 3 bases, and 17 bases lay in between. The CDR3 runs 16 residues. CDR1 and CDR2 (germline): SEHNR, FQNEAQ (reference sequence). CDR3 sequence: CASSPGGFTLYNEQFF. DNA for the CDR3: TGTGCCAGCAGCCCCGGAGGCTTTACCCTCTACAATGAGCAGTTCTTC.

The V call is TRBV7-8, the J call TRBJ2-5; TRBD1 matches 7 bases. This CDR3 spans 16 amino acids. CDR1 and CDR2 from the germline V gene are SGHVS and FQNEAQ. J lost 4 bases, V lost 2 bases, and 10 bases had no gene match. The DNA of the CDR3 is TGTGCCAGCAGCTTACATGCCGGACAGGTCCCAGAGACCCAGTACTTC. The encoded protein is CASSLHAGQVPETQYF.

This chain uses TRBV2 with TRBJ2-5, with TRBD2 as a possible D gene (6 bases). This CDR3 region has 14 residues. CDR1 and CDR2 from the germline V gene are SNHLY and FYNNEI. The V end was cut by 3 bases, the J end by 5 bases, with 13 bases between. The DNA of the CDR3 is TGTGCCAGCAGTGATCGGGGGACGAGCGAGACCCAGTACTTC. This sequence encodes CASSDRGTSETQYF.

The chain couples TRBV27 to TRBJ1-2, with TRBD1 identical over 7 bases. The V gene end was trimmed by 5 bases and the J gene end by 1 base; junction bases not matched to a gene: 4. CDR1 is MNHEY, CDR2 SMNVEV, per germline (reference sequence). This CDR3 has 14 residues. The CDR3 sequence: CASSPDRDNYGYTF. CDR3 sequence (DNA): TGTGCCAGCAGTCCCGACAGGGATAACTATGGCTACACCTTC.

In nucleotides, the CDR3 is TGTGCCAGCAGTTTGACGACAGCTAGCAATCAGCCCCAGCATTTT. As protein: CASSLTTASNQPQHF. The chain combines TRBV28 with TRBJ1-5, with a tentative D call TRBD1 (5 bases). The CDR3 length is 15 residues. Between the trimmed V and J ends, which lost 3 bases and 0 bases, there was a span of 9 bases. Germline CDR1 is MDHEN and CDR2 is SYDVKM.

The chain has TRBV11-2 and TRBJ1-1; D might be TRBD1 (5 bases). V gave up 2 bases and J gave up 6 bases, with 13 bases separating them. The CDR3 consists of 14 residues. CDR1 is SGHAT, CDR2 FQNNGV, per germline. The CDR3 DNA reads TGTGCCAGCAGCTTAATGGGGCTGCCCGCTGAAGCTTTCTTT. Residues: CASSLMGLPAEAFF.

This chain connects TRBV11-2 to TRBJ1-1; 8 nucleotides match TRBD1. Trimming took 3 bases from V and 2 from J; bases not matched to a gene: 14. CDR1 is SGHAT and CDR2 is FQNNGV in the germline V gene. This CDR3 is built from 18 residues. Written as DNA, the CDR3 is TGTGCCAGCAGCTTGGTGGGAACAGGGGGGCCTTTAAACACTGAAGCTTTCTTT. As protein: CASSLVGTGGPLNTEAFF.

In its sample, this clone was seen once. The chain carries TRBV11-2 and TRBJ2-1; D is ambiguous. This CDR3 spans 15 amino acids. The germline CDR1 and CDR2 sequences are SGHAT and FQNNGV. V was pared by 5 bases and J by 8 bases, with 19 bases between. DNA for the CDR3: TGTGCCAGCAGCCTCCCTTGGGCCCAGGCCGATGAGCAGTTCTTC. Protein product: CASSLPWAQADEQFF.

This chain links TRBV7-9 with TRBJ1-3; D is ambiguous. V was clipped by 2 bases and J by 4 bases, with 12 bases between them. The CDR3 is made up of 15 amino acids. CDR1 and CDR2 (germline): SEHNR, FQNEAQ (reference sequence). As DNA, the CDR3 is TGTGCCAGCAGCTTATCGAGGGTGAGCGGAAACACCATATATTTT. Residues: CASSLSRVSGNTIYF.

In nucleotides, the CDR3 is TGTGCCAGCAGTCCCGGACAGAACTACGAGCAGTACTTC. It specifies CASSPGQNYEQYF. This chain uses TRBV27 with TRBJ2-7, with D maybe TRBD1 (6 bases). The CDR3 is 13 amino acids. The V end lost 5 bases, the J end lost 3 bases, and 11 bases lay between the germline ends. In germline, CDR1 is MNHEY, CDR2 SMNVEV (reference sequence).

This clone was picked up a small number of times. The V call is TRBV6-4, the J call TRBJ2-1, with 9 bases aligning to TRBD2. Germline CDR1 reads MRHNA; CDR2 reads SNTAGT. This CDR3 is built from 15 residues. V shed 3 bases, J shed 0 bases, and the junction held 0 bases outside the gene matches. CDR3 nucleotides: TGTGCCAGCAGTGAGCGGGGGGGCTCCTACAATGAGCAGTTCTTC. Its protein is CASSERGGSYNEQFF.

This chain links TRBV4-1 with TRBJ2-1; a possible D gene is TRBD2 (7 bases). V was shortened by 1 base and J by 8 bases, with 21 bases between the two germline ends. Germline V gene lookup returns CDR1 MGHRA and CDR2 YSYEKL. The CDR3 runs 17 residues. Here the CDR3 reads CASSQVPPPGEGDEQFF. CDR3 nucleotide sequence: TGCGCCAGCAGCCAAGTACCCCCCCCAGGGGAGGGGGATGAGCAGTTCTTC.

This sequence joins TRBV30 and TRBJ1-1; TRBD1 is a possible D gene (5 bases). Germline lookup yields CDR1 GTSNPN and CDR2 SVGIG (reference sequence). This CDR3 has 15 residues. Trimming took 2 bases from V and 3 from J, leaving 16 bases between them. DNA for the CDR3: TGTGCCTGGAGTTCAGATGGGCCCAGGGACACTGAAGCTTTCTTT. Encoded protein: CAWSSDGPRDTEAFF.

This clone was picked up a small number of times. V usage is TRBV4-3 and J usage is TRBJ2-1; TRBD2 agrees at 7 bases. With V trimmed by 0 bases and J by 4 bases, 6 bases remained unmatched. The length of the CDR3 is 16 residues. CDR1 and CDR2 from the germline V gene are LGHNA and YSLEER. The CDR3 DNA reads as TGCGCCAGCAGCCAAGATCGGGACTACGCTTACAATGAGCAGTTCTTC. Protein sequence: CASSQDRDYAYNEQFF.